This T cell receptor beta chain is from a study of control samples from healthy donors and cancer patients. The CDR3 length is 13 residues. Trimming took off 5 bases at V and 8 bases at J, with 15 bases between the two ends. In germline, CDR1 is MNHEY, CDR2 SVGAGI. Clones were read by immunoSEQ multiplex PCR, and TCRdb kept only the in-frame ones, dropping some. The sample yields tens of thousands of clones, approximately 91% seen once. The rearrangement uses TRBV6-5 and TRBJ1-2; weak D call: TRBD1 (5 bases). The sequence was obtained from a man aged 50 to 59 in good health. Material: blood. The CDR3 DNA reads TGTGCCAGCAGTACCGGGGGGGTTACCGGCTACACCTTC. Amino acids: CASSTGGVTGYTF.